The 21 T cell receptor beta chains below come from one sample, sequenced in a study of CD8+ T cells in alopecia areata listed by TCRdb under 2018. Library preparation employed the immunoSEQ multiplex PCR assay. To provide template for TCR sequencing, every sample had RNA extracted and reverse transcribed into cDNA. TCRdb obtained this table from immuneACCESS and retained in-frame rearrangements with V and J assigned. These tables miss some clones; where compared with another copy, unresolved V genes account for less than half of the shortfall, and the remainder is unexplained. The sample table lists 150,000 to 250,000 clones, nearly 60% of them with a count of one. The leading ten clones occupy 5% to 6% of the sample. The meaning of the sample's time point label: roughly 26 weeks on oral tofacitinib. This specimen's treatment or condition label, interpreted: oral pan-JAK inhibitor, 5-10 mg twice daily.

The sequenced sample was CD4+ T cells sorted from blood, obtained at week 24, from a patient treated with tofacitinib. The receptors derive from a human donor with alopecia areata.

This chain links TRBV5-6 with TRBJ2-5, with D possibly being TRBD1 or TRBD2 (5 bases each). CDR1 SGHDT and CDR2 YYEEEE come from the germline V gene. V was trimmed by 4 bases and J by 4 bases, leaving 11 bases between them. The CDR3 length is 13 residues. CDR3 loop: CASSPAGTETQYF. For the CDR3, the DNA is TGTGCCAGCAGCCCGGCCGGGACAGAGACCCAGTACTTC.

This clone was seen just once. The gene calls are TRBV19 and TRBJ1-2; the D is unclear. The CDR3 consists of 14 residues. Germline V gives CDR1 LNHDA, CDR2 SQIVND (reference sequence). Trimming took 6 bases from V and 3 from J, leaving 14 bases between them. CDR3 amino acids: CASRHSGDDYGYTF. In DNA form, the CDR3 reads TGTGCCAGTAGACATTCAGGTGATGACTATGGCTACACCTTC.

This rearrangement joins TRBV5-1 to TRBJ1-1; 9 bases match TRBD1. V shed 1 base and J 0 bases; nucleotides not matched to a gene: 4. Germline lookup yields CDR1 SGHRS and CDR2 YFSETQ. CDR3 size: 16 residues. The CDR3 sequence is CASSLLGTGLNTEAFF. CDR3 DNA: TGCGCCAGCAGCTTGTTGGGGACAGGGTTGAACACTGAAGCTTTCTTT.

V usage is TRBV15 and J usage is TRBJ1-1; D perhaps matches TRBD1 (6 bases). CDR1 and CDR2 (germline): LNHNV, YYDKDF (reference sequence). This CDR3 region has 15 residues. V was shortened by 0 bases and J by 4 bases, with 12 bases between the two germline ends. CDR3 sequence reads: CATSRDRKGGTEAFF. The CDR3 DNA reads TGTGCCACCAGCAGAGATCGTAAAGGGGGCACTGAAGCTTTCTTT.

The chain joins TRBV30 to TRBJ1-1; D is possibly TRBD1 (6 bases). Germline CDR1 is GTSNPN and CDR2 is SVGIG (reference sequence). The CDR3 is 14 residues long. The V and J ends lost 8 bases and 3 bases respectively, with 19 bases between them. The CDR3 nucleotides are TGTGCCGGGACATGGGGGCGGCTATACACTGAAGCTTTCTTT. Protein: CAGTWGRLYTEAFF. The full variable domain, in which reference TRBV30 and TRBJ1-1 provide the parts outside the CDR3, is SQTIHQWPATLVQPVGSPLSLECTVEGTSNPNLYWYRQAAGRGLQLLFYSVGIGQISSEVPQNLSASRPQDRQFILSSKKLLLSDSGFYLCAGTWGRLYTEAFFGQGTRLTVV.

This clone was observed a handful of times. The chain links TRBV15 to TRBJ1-1, with D uncertain. The germline CDR1 and CDR2 sequences are LNHNV and YYDKDF (reference sequence). This CDR3 comprises 15 residues. V lost 0 bases to trimming and J lost 7 bases, with 15 bases between them. The CDR3 region is CATSRDLGTRGEAFF. CDR3 nucleotide sequence: TGTGCCACCAGCAGAGATCTGGGTACTCGGGGTGAAGCTTTCTTT.

The sample holds a few counts of this clone. This chain connects TRBV5-1 to TRBJ2-2; D is ambiguous. CDR1 SGHRS and CDR2 YFSETQ come from the germline V gene. The CDR3 extends over 15 amino acids. Between the trimmed V and J ends, which lost 4 bases and 1 base, there was a span of 11 bases. The CDR3 reads CASSPAPVNTGELFF. CDR3 nucleotide sequence: TGCGCCAGCAGCCCGGCGCCTGTGAACACCGGGGAGCTGTTTTTT.

In nucleotides, the CDR3 is TGCGCCAGCAGGGGGAGCACAGATACGCAGTATTTT. This translates into CASRGSTDTQYF. The rearrangement uses TRBV4-1 and TRBJ2-3; D gene uncertain. The V and J ends lost 6 bases and 0 bases respectively, with 4 bases between them. There are 12 residues in the CDR3. The germline CDR1 and CDR2 sequences are MGHRA and YSYEKL.

The chain links TRBV7-2 to TRBJ2-7, with a possible D match to TRBD1 (5 bases). Trimming cost V 3 bases and J 6 bases, with 15 bases left between them. This CDR3 contains 14 residues. The germline V gene has CDR1 SGHTA and CDR2 FQGNSA. The CDR3 nucleotides are TGTGCCAGCAGCTTGACAGCCGAAACCCCCGAGCAGTACTTC. Amino acid sequence: CASSLTAETPEQYF.

The chain joins TRBV29-1 to TRBJ2-5; 7 bases match TRBD1. CDR3 length: 15 amino acids. V lost 0 bases, J lost 4 bases, and 8 bases stayed unmatched. Germline V gene lookup returns CDR1 SQVTM and CDR2 ANQGSEA. CDR3 region: CSVEDNRGAGETQYF. The DNA for the CDR3 is TGCAGCGTTGAAGATAACAGGGGAGCAGGAGAGACCCAGTACTTC.

This chain connects TRBV4-2 to TRBJ1-2; D is uncertain. Trimming cost V 3 bases and J 4 bases, with 9 bases left between them. Germline V CDR1 and CDR2: LGHNA, YNFKEQ. CDR3 length: 13 residues. CDR3 bases: TGTGCCAGCAGCCAGGATTCCAGCTATGGCTACACCTTC. Translating it yields CASSQDSSYGYTF.

The chain uses TRBV18 and TRBJ1-5; D unclear. Germline V gene sequence: CDR1 KGHSH, CDR2 LQKENI. The V and J ends lost 6 bases and 1 base respectively, with 13 bases between them. This CDR3 region has 15 residues. CDR3: CASSQDGGSNQPQHF. The CDR3 coding sequence is TGTGCCAGCTCCCAGGACGGTGGGAGCAATCAGCCCCAGCATTTT.

The chain couples TRBV11-2 to TRBJ2-3; 14 bases fit TRBD2. The germline V gene encodes CDR1 SGHAT and CDR2 FQNNGV. The CDR3 length is 17 residues. V lost 5 bases, J lost 0 bases, and 4 bases stayed unmatched. CDR3 amino acids: CASSPGLAGASTDTQYF. CDR3 in DNA: TGTGCCAGCAGCCCGGGACTAGCGGGGGCTAGCACAGATACGCAGTATTTT.

The chain joins TRBV12-5 to TRBJ1-2; D is possibly TRBD1 (6 bases). The CDR3 runs to 14 residues. The germline V and J ends were trimmed by 0 bases and 5 bases, with 10 bases remaining between them. Germline lookup yields CDR1 LGHNT and CDR2 FRNRAP. CDR3 coding DNA: TGTGCTAGTGGTTTGGTCCGGACAGATTATGGCTACACCTTC. This sequence encodes CASGLVRTDYGYTF.

V and J are TRBV6-5 and TRBJ1-1, with a weak D call TRBD1 (5 bases). The CDR3 is 15 residues long. The V end was cut by 3 bases, the J end by 5 bases, with 16 bases between. CDR1 is MNHEY, CDR2 SVGAGI, per germline. CDR3 in DNA: TGTGCCAGCAGTTATTTCAACAGGAGAAGGACTGAAGCTTTCTTT. This translates into CASSYFNRRRTEAFF.

With regard to this clone: The junction departs from germline at one end; a sequencing error may be responsible. The chain couples TRBV4-2 to TRBJ1-6; 10 bases line up with TRBD1. The germline gives CDR1 LGHNA, CDR2 YNFKEQ. The CDR3 sequence is 13 residues long. The CDR3 nucleotides read TGTGCCAGCAGCCAAGAGGAAGGACAGGGGGTCTCCTTT. It is translated as CASSQEEGQGVSF.

Points on this clone: Likely a read error: the CDR3 ends without its conserved phenylalanine or tryptophan. It is unclear where the CDR3 begins or ends on the DNA, so no DNA is shown, and the CDR3 is as TCRdb lists it. The chain links TRBV19 to TRBJ1-1; the tabulated D call, TRBD1, remains unverified against the DNA. The length of the CDR3 is 10 amino acids, counting both ends. The germline CDR1 and CDR2 sequences are LNHDA and SQIVND (reference sequence). CDR3 region: CASSPRDIWL.

V usage is TRBV11-2 and J usage is TRBJ2-5; no reliable D call. Germline V gives CDR1 SGHAT, CDR2 FQNNGV. The CDR3 contains 13 residues. Between the trimmed V and J ends, which lost 1 base and 5 bases, there was a span of 8 bases. The CDR3 protein is CASSLVAEETQYF. CDR3 DNA sequence: TGTGCCAGCAGCTTAGTCGCTGAGGAGACCCAGTACTTC.

The V call is TRBV29-1, the J call TRBJ1-5; D is undetermined. V lost 4 bases and J lost 1, with 8 bases in between. Per the germline V gene, CDR1 is SQVTM and CDR2 is ANQGSEA. The CDR3 contains 13 residues. The CDR3 reads CSVVLASNQPQHF. In nucleotides, the CDR3 is TGCAGCGTTGTCTTGGCGAGCAATCAGCCCCAGCATTTT.

V usage is TRBV5-6 and J usage is TRBJ2-2; D is unresolved. CDR3 size: 13 residues. CDR1 SGHDT and CDR2 YYEEEE come from the germline V gene. V was clipped by 4 bases and J by 5 bases, with 9 bases between them. Here the CDR3 reads CASSPSLTGELFF. The DNA of the CDR3 is TGTGCCAGCAGCCCCTCTCTAACCGGGGAGCTGTTTTTT.

This clone was found a few times. This rearrangement joins TRBV5-5 to TRBJ2-3; TRBD2 is a possible D gene (5 bases). Per the germline V gene, CDR1 is SGHKS and CDR2 is YYEKEE (reference sequence). The CDR3 consists of 13 residues. The V gene lost 4 bases and the J gene lost 5 bases, with 11 bases spanning the gap. In DNA, the CDR3 is TGTGCCAGCAGCCCCCCCGGAGGAGATACGCAGTATTTT. Translated: CASSPPGGDTQYF.